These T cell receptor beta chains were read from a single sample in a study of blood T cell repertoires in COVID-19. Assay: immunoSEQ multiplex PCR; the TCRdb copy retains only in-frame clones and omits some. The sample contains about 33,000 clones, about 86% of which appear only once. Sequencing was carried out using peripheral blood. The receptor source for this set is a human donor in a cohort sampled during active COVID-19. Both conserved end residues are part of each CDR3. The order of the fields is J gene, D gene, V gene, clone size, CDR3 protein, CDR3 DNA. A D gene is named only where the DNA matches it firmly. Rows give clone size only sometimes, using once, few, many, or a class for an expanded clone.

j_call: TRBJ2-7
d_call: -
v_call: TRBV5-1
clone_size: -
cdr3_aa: CASSLDPGQSSYEQYF
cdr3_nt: TGCGCCAGCAGCTTGGACCCCGGACAGTCCTCCTACGAGCAGTACTTC

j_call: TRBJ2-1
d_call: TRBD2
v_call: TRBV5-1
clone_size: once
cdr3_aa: CASSYSGGAGNEQFF
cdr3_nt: TGCGCCAGCAGCTACAGCGGGGGGGCTGGAAATGAGCAGTTCTTC

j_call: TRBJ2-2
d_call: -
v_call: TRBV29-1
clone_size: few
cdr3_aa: CSVGTGNGELFF
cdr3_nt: TGCAGCGTTGGTACCGGGAACGGGGAGCTGTTTTTT

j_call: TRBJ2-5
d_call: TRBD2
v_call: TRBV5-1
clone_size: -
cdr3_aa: CASSPTSSGGQKTQYF
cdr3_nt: TGCGCCAGCAGCCCCACCTCTAGCGGGGGTCAAAAGACCCAGTACTTC

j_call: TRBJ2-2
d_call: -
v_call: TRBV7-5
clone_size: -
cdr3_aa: CVRSLGGGTSGPKLPGELFF
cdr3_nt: TGTGTCAGAAGCTTAGGGGGGGGGACTAGCGGACCGAAACTCCCCGGGGAGCTGTTTTTT

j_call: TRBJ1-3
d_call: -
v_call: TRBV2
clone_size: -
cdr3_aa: CASSDRGLLSGNTIYF
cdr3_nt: TGTGCCAGCAGTGATCGGGGACTCCTCTCTGGAAACACCATATATTTT

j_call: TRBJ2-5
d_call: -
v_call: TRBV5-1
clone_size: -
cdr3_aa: CASSPYRDIGETQYF
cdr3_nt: TGCGCCAGCAGCCCGTACAGGGATATTGGAGAGACCCAGTACTTC

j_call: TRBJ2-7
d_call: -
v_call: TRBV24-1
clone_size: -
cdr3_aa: CATSDSGTPSSYEQYF
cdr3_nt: TGTGCCACCAGTGATTCCGGGACACCGAGCTCCTACGAGCAGTACTTC

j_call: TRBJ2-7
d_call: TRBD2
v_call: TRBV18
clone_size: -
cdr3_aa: CASSPPGAGGPYEQYF
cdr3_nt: TGTGCCAGCTCACCTCCAGGAGCGGGGGGGCCATACGAGCAGTACTTC

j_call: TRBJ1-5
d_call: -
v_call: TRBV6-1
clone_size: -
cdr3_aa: CASSEEGFVQPQHF
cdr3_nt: TGTGCCAGCAGTGAGGAGGGTTTTGTGCAGCCCCAGCATTTT

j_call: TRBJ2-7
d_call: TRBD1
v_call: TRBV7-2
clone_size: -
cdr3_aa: CASSYRYRGPYEQYF
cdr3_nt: TGTGCCAGCAGCTATCGCTACAGGGGCCCCTACGAGCAGTACTTC

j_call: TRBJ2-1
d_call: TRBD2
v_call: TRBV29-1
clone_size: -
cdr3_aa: CSVERGTSGNEQFF
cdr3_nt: TGCAGCGTTGAAAGAGGGACTAGCGGCAATGAGCAGTTCTTC

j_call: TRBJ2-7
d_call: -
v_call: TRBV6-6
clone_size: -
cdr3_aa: CASTGGIYEQYF
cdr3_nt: TGTGCCAGCACTGGAGGGATCTACGAGCAGTACTTC

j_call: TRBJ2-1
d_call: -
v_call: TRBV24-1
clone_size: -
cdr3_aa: CATSDTLTGLGQGEQFF
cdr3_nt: TGTGCCACCAGTGATACCCTCACAGGGTTGGGGCAAGGGGAGCAGTTCTTC

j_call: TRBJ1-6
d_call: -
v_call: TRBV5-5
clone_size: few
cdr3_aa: CASSLEQYNSPLHF
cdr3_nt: TGTGCCAGCAGCTTGGAACAGTATAATTCACCCCTCCACTTT

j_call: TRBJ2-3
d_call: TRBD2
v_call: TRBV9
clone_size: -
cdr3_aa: CASSVDSGDTQYF
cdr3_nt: TGTGCCAGCAGCGTAGATAGCGGGGATACGCAGTATTTT

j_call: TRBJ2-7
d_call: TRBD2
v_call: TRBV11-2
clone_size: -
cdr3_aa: CASTVGRGATYEQYF
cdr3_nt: TGTGCCAGCACCGTCGGGCGGGGGGCGACCTACGAGCAGTACTTC

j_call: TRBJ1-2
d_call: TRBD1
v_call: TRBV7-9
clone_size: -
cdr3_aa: CASSLPGTAKAYGYTF
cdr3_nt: TGTGCCAGCAGCTTACCCGGGACAGCCAAGGCTTATGGCTACACCTTC

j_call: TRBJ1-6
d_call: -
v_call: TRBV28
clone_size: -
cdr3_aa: CASSVGEGLGSPLHF
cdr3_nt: TGTGCCAGCAGTGTGGGGGAGGGCTTGGGCTCACCCCTCCACTTT

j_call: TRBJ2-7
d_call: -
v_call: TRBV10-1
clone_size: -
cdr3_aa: CASSNLDSRKSSYEQYF
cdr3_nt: TGCGCCAGCAGTAACCTAGACAGCCGCAAGTCCTCCTACGAGCAGTACTTC

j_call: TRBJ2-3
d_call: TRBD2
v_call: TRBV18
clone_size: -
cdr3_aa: CASSPRLASSTDTQYF
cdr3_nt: TGTGCCAGCTCACCACGACTAGCTAGCTCCACAGATACGCAGTATTTT

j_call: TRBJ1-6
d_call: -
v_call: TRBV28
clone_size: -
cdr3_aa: CASSIYRDRINSPLHF
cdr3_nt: TGTGCCAGCAGTATCTACCGCGACAGGATAAATTCACCCCTCCACTTT

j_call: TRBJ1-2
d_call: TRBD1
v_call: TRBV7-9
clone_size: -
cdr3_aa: CASSLDGTGDYGYTF
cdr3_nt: TGTGCCAGCAGCTTAGACGGGACAGGCGATTATGGCTACACCTTC

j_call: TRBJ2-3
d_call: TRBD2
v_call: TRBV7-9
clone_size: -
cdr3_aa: CASSLGTSGGHTDTQYF
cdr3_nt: TGTGCCAGCAGCTTAGGGACTAGCGGGGGACACACAGATACGCAGTATTTT

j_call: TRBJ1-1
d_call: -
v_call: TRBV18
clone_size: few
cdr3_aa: CASSPELKAEAFF
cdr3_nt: TGTGCCAGCTCACCAGAACTGAAAGCTGAAGCTTTCTTT

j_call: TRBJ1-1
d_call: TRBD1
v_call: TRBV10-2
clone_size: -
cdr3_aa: CASRTPSEGAKVEAFF
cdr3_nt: TGCGCCAGCAGAACTCCCAGCGAGGGGGCGAAGGTTGAAGCTTTCTTT

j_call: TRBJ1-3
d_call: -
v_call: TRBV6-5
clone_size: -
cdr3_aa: CASSYTGSGNTIYF
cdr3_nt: TGTGCCAGCAGTTACACCGGCTCTGGAAACACCATATATTTT

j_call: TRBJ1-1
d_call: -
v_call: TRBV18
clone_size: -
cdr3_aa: CASSPSFKNTEAFF
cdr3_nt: TGTGCCAGCTCACCGAGCTTTAAAAACACTGAAGCTTTCTTT

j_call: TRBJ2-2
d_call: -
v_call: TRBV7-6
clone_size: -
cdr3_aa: CASSPWTVNTGELFF
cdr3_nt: TGTGCCAGCAGCCCGTGGACAGTGAACACCGGGGAGCTGTTTTTT

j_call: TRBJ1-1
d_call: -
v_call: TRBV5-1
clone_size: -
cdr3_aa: CASSPAGDPNTEAFF
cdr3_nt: TGCGCCAGCAGCCCCGCAGGGGACCCGAACACTGAAGCTTTCTTT

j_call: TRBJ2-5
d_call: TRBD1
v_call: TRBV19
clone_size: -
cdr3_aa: CASSIGGTGDLQETQYF
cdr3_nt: TGTGCCAGTAGTATAGGAGGGACAGGGGACCTACAAGAGACCCAGTACTTC

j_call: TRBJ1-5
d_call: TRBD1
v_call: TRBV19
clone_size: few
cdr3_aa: CASSFTSTGVQPQHF
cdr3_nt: TGTGCCAGTAGTTTCACATCGACAGGGGTTCAGCCCCAGCATTTT

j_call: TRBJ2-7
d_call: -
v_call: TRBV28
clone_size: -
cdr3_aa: CASKEGYEQYF
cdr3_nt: TGTGCCAGCAAGGAGGGGTACGAGCAGTACTTC

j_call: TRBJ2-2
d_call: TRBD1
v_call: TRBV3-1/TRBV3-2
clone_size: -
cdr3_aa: CASSLGQGRVTGELFF
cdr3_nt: TGTGCCAGCAGCCTCGGACAGGGGAGGGTGACCGGGGAGCTGTTTTTT

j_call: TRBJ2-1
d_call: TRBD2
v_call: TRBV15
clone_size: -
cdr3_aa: CATSRERGGVNEQFF
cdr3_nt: TGTGCCACCAGCAGAGAGCGCGGGGGGGTCAATGAGCAGTTCTTC

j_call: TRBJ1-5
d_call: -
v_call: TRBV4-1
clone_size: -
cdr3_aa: CASSQEPRGGNQPQHF
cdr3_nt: TGCGCCAGCAGCCAAGAACCCAGGGGCGGCAATCAGCCCCAGCATTTT

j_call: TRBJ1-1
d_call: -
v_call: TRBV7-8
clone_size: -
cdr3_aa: CASSSGTTTEAFF
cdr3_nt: TGTGCCAGCAGCTCCGGGACAACCACTGAAGCTTTCTTT

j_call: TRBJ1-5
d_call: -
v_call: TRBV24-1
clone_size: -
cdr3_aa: CAAGPAGEISNQPQHF
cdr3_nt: TGTGCCGCCGGTCCGGCGGGAGAAATTAGCAATCAGCCCCAGCATTTT